This TCR beta chain was documented in a study of T cell responses to AZD1222 COVID-19 vaccine. As for the study in general: Pooling covered second doses at about 4 or about 12 weeks. Regarding the study as a whole: Reports say nearly half of spike-specific TCRs go after unmutated variant regions.

CDR3 length equals 13 residues. CDR1 and CDR2 (germline): MDHEN, SYDVKM. Trimming cost V 6 bases and J 5 bases, with 10 bases left between them. TCRdb keeps only in-frame clones here, not all; method: immunoSEQ multiplex PCR. The sample contains 95,000 to 100,000 clones, 70% to 90% of which appear only once. As for this clone: The target antigen is unknown.

The sequencing here drew on peripheral blood, taken on day 0 of AZD1222 vaccination. The receptor comes from an adult in good health. This chain links TRBV28 with TRBJ2-2, with D unclear. CDR3 protein: CASRYLGTGELFF. For the CDR3, the DNA is TGTGCCAGCAGGTACTTGGGGACCGGGGAGCTGTTTTTT.